Shown below are 24 T cell receptor beta chains from a single sample sequenced in a study of T-cell reconstitution after alpha-beta-depleted transplantation in children (dated by TCRdb to the mid-2010s). The protocol used for the library was PCR. The sample was run on an Illumina HiSeq 2500. To normalize quantification of the TCRbeta repertoire, the TCR libraries were built with molecular barcoding that relied on unique molecular identifiers. The public reads were quality trimmed at Q25 with fastp and then assembled into clones with MiXCR by TCRdb, keeping productive beta chains. Rows are combined by CDR3 protein, so each entry shows the most common genes and DNA. The table for this sample lists approximately 270,000 distinct CDR3 sequences; 9.9% of them were counted only once. Clones ranked in the top ten supply roughly a tenth of the sample. This sample comprised PBMCs from the stem cell graft donor, obtained from the stem cell graft. The source of these receptors is a human donor who donated a stem cell graft to a child with SCID.

This clonotype was seen ten or more times. The V gene is TRBV5-1, the J gene TRBJ2-5, with a possible D match to TRBD1 (6 bases). V lost 0 bases and J 2 bases, leaving 11 bases between the germline ends. The CDR3 consists of 15 residues. Per germline, CDR1 SGHRS and CDR2 YFSETQ. CDR3 sequence reads: CASSLEGVVQETQYF. CDR3 in DNA: TGCGCCAGCAGCTTGGAGGGGGTTGTGCAAGAGACCCAGTACTTC.

The chain combines TRBV20-1 with TRBJ1-2; the D is unclear. Looked up from germline, CDR1 is DFQATT and CDR2 is SNEGSKA (reference sequence). The ends were cut back, 3 bases at V and 0 bases at J, with 8 bases in the middle. This CDR3 is built from 13 residues. CDR3 protein: CSARVQANYGYTF. DNA for the CDR3: TGCAGTGCTAGGGTTCAGGCTAACTATGGCTACACCTTC.

This clonotype showed up just a few times. CDR3 in amino acids: CASSGTASSYNSPLHF. Written as DNA, the CDR3 is TGTGCCAGCTCAGGGACAGCGAGCTCCTATAATTCACCCCTCCACTTT. The chain carries TRBV18 and TRBJ1-6; 7 bases are shared with TRBD1. The CDR3 contains 16 residues. Unmatched junction bases numbered 4, after V lost 5 bases and J lost 0 bases. CDR1 is KGHSH and CDR2 is LQKENI in the germline V gene. The full variable domain, with the rest looked up from reference TRBV18 and TRBJ1-6, is NAGVMQNPRHLVRRRGQEARLRCSPMKGHSHVYWYRQLPEEGLKFMVYLQKENIIDESGMPKERFSAEFPKEGPSILRIQQVVRGDSAAYFCASSGTASSYNSPLHFGNGTRLTVT.

The CDR3 nucleotides are TGTGCCAGCAGGTCAAGGGACAGATTCTATAATTCACCCCTCCACTTT. Translated: CASRSRDRFYNSPLHF. The V gene is TRBV6-5, the J gene TRBJ1-6, with 7 bases identical to TRBD1. Germline CDR1 and CDR2: MNHEY and SVGAGI. This CDR3 region has 16 residues. J lost 3 bases, V lost 6 bases, and 8 bases had no gene match.

This clonotype was picked up a small number of times. The CDR3 loop is CASSLGAGVSNEQFF. The DNA for the CDR3 is TGCGCCAGCAGCTTGGGGGCAGGGGTGTCGAATGAGCAGTTCTTC. J is TRBJ2-1 and V is TRBV5-1, with a weak D call TRBD1 (6 bases). This CDR3 spans 15 amino acids. In germline, CDR1 is SGHRS, CDR2 YFSETQ. With 0 bases removed from V and 7 bases from J, the gap between germline ends came to 14 bases.

This clonotype was detected a few times. This chain connects TRBV3-1 to TRBJ1-1, with 12 bases that match TRBD1. Trimming took 5 bases from V and 3 from J; bases not matched to a gene: 4. CDR1 and CDR2 (germline): LGHDT, YNNKEL (reference sequence). CDR3 length: 15 residues. The CDR3 here is CASSKGTGGYTEAFF. CDR3 nucleotide sequence: TGTGCCAGCAGCAAAGGGACAGGGGGCTACACTGAAGCTTTCTTT.

The chain is built from TRBV14 and TRBJ1-6; D is unclear. Germline lookup yields CDR1 SGHDN and CDR2 FVKESK. This CDR3 contains 15 residues. The germline V and J ends were trimmed by 5 bases and 6 bases, with 14 bases remaining between them. The CDR3 sequence: CASSAALGSNSPLHF. In nucleotides, the CDR3 is TGTGCCAGCAGCGCCGCACTGGGTAGTAATTCACCCCTCCACTTT.

This clonotype was observed a few times. The chain recombines TRBV2 with TRBJ1-1; 7 bases are a match to TRBD1. Trimming cost V 6 bases and J 11 bases; bases outside gene matches: 12. The CDR3 runs 13 residues. Germline loops: CDR1 SNHLY, CDR2 FYNNEI. The CDR3 reads CASRDDRVVGAFF. CDR3 coding DNA: TGTGCCAGCAGGGACGACAGGGTGGTAGGGGCTTTCTTT.

This clonotype was recorded at least ten times. V gene TRBV5-1 combines with J gene TRBJ1-1, with no clear D. Germline V gives CDR1 SGHRS, CDR2 YFSETQ. The CDR3 has 11 amino acids. Trimming left V 5 bases short and J 9 bases short, with 11 bases between. The chain's CDR3 is CASRNTKKAFF. The CDR3 bases are TGCGCCAGCAGGAACACAAAAAAAGCTTTCTTT.

This clonotype was seen a few times. V and J are TRBV3-1 and TRBJ1-1, with 12 bases that match TRBD1. CDR3 size: 15 residues. J gave up 6 bases and V 5 bases, and 7 bases lay outside the gene matches. The germline gives CDR1 LGHDT, CDR2 YNNKEL (reference sequence). The CDR3, as DNA: TGTGCCAGCAGCAACAAGGGACAGGGGGCCTCTGAAGCTTTCTTT. This gives the protein CASSNKGQGASEAFF.

In nucleotides, the CDR3 is TGCAGTGCTAGAAGCCCAGCGCAGCAGACCCAGTACTTC. Translation: CSARSPAQQTQYF. This chain joins TRBV20-1 and TRBJ2-5, with no clear D. V was pared by 2 bases and J by 6 bases, with 13 bases between. The V gene's germline CDR1 is DFQATT and CDR2 SNEGSKA (reference sequence). The CDR3 is 13 residues long.

This chain connects TRBV12-3 or TRBV12-4 to TRBJ1-4; 7 positions match TRBD1. The V gene end was trimmed by 7 bases and the J gene end by 0 bases; junction bases not matched to a gene: 2. The CDR3 runs to 14 residues. Here the CDR3 DNA reads TGTGCCAGCAACGACAGGGCAACTAATGAAAAACTGTTTTTT. Its translation is CASNDRATNEKLFF.

The J gene is TRBJ2-2, the V gene TRBV5-8; no clear D gene. The germline V gene has CDR1 SGHTS and CDR2 YDEGEE. The CDR3 runs 16 residues. Between the trimmed V and J ends, which lost 3 bases and 1 base, there was a span of 13 bases. The CDR3 here is CASSSELLWNTGELFF. The CDR3 coding sequence is TGTGCCAGCAGCTCTGAACTCCTCTGGAACACCGGGGAGCTGTTTTTT.

This clonotype has more than one count but fewer than ten. This chain connects TRBV27 to TRBJ2-1; the D gene is possibly TRBD2 (6 bases). The CDR3 spans 13 residues. Between the trimmed V and J ends, which lost 5 bases and 7 bases, there was a span of 12 bases. Germline values: CDR1 MNHEY, CDR2 SMNVEV (reference sequence). CDR3 loop: CASSPGVGNEQFF. The CDR3 DNA follows: TGTGCCAGCAGTCCGGGGGTAGGGAATGAGCAGTTCTTC.

This chain joins TRBV29-1 and TRBJ2-7; 7 bases line up with TRBD1. CDR3 length equals 13 residues. CDR1 and CDR2 from the germline V gene are SQVTM and ANQGSEA. The V and J ends lost 7 bases and 7 bases, in that order; junction bases with no gene match: 13. CDR3 in amino acids: CSGIGQEAPEQYF. The CDR3 region has the DNA TGCAGCGGCATCGGACAGGAGGCCCCGGAGCAGTACTTC.

The V and J genes are TRBV2 and TRBJ2-1; 7 nucleotides line up with TRBD2. Germline trimming cut 9 bases from V and 4 bases from J; bases unmatched to any gene: 3. From germline, CDR1 is SNHLY and CDR2 FYNNEI. The CDR3 extends over 12 amino acids. As DNA, the CDR3 is TGTGCCAGTAGAGCGGGGTACAATGAGCAGTTCTTC. It yields the protein CASRAGYNEQFF.

This clonotype was recorded many times. The chain is built from TRBV5-1 and TRBJ1-6; no clear D gene. Deletions cut 4 bases from V and 6 bases from J, with 14 bases between. This CDR3 is built from 15 residues. Per germline, CDR1 SGHRS and CDR2 YFSETQ. The CDR3, as DNA: TGCGCCAGCAGCCGATTGACGGATCTTAATTCACCCCTCCACTTT. It codes for CASSRLTDLNSPLHF.

This clonotype occurred a few times. The CDR3 DNA sequence: TGTGCCAGCACAGGGCGGGGATCGGCTTTCTTT. Amino acid sequence: CASTGRGSAFF. The chain joins TRBV12-3 or TRBV12-4 to TRBJ1-1, with TRBD1 as a possible D gene (5 bases). Trimming shortened V by 7 bases and J by 11 bases, and 14 bases separated the two germline ends. The CDR3 runs to 11 residues.

This clonotype was picked up many times. The chain has TRBV12-3 or TRBV12-4 and TRBJ2-5; D assignment may be TRBD1 or TRBD2 (5 bases each). The CDR3 is made up of 14 amino acids. V lost 5 bases and J 1 base, leaving 11 bases between the germline ends. CDR3 loop: CASSGGRVQETQYF. The CDR3 coding sequence is TGTGCCAGCAGTGGGGGACGGGTCCAAGAGACCCAGTACTTC.

Many counts were recorded for this clonotype. This chain connects TRBV5-1 to TRBJ1-1; 7 bases are a match to TRBD1. This CDR3 spans 14 amino acids. The V segment lost 4 bases and the J segment 1 base; nucleotides outside the gene matches: 4. Per the germline V gene, CDR1 is SGHRS and CDR2 is YFSETQ. The CDR3 DNA is TGCGCCAGCAGCCCGGGGACAGCGAACACTGAAGCTTTCTTT. Residues: CASSPGTANTEAFF.

The gene calls are TRBV5-1 and TRBJ2-1; TRBD2 matches at 7 bases. Per germline, CDR1 SGHRS and CDR2 YFSETQ. The CDR3 has 14 amino acids. V gave up 4 bases and J gave up 3 bases; unmatched junction bases: 4. Here the CDR3 reads CASSPGLDYNEQFF. The CDR3 DNA follows: TGCGCCAGCAGCCCTGGACTAGACTACAATGAGCAGTTCTTC. Complete variable domain (other parts from reference TRBV5-1 and TRBJ2-1): KAGVTQTPRYLIKTRGQQVTLSCSPISGHRSVSWYQQTPGQGLQFLFEYFSETQRNKGNFPGRFSGRQFSNSRSEMNVSTLELGDSALYLCASSPGLDYNEQFFGPGTRLTVL.

The V call is TRBV6-1, the J call TRBJ1-2; D is possibly TRBD1 (6 bases). V was clipped by 6 bases and J by 4 bases, with 18 bases between them. Germline lookup yields CDR1 MNHNS and CDR2 SASEGT. CDR3 size: 15 residues. CDR3 nucleotides: TGTGCCAGCAGCCACCCCACAGGGATCGGCTATGGCTACACCTTC. It translates to CASSHPTGIGYGYTF.

This clonotype was seen a few times. CDR3 DNA: TGTGCCAGCAGTTTAGGGCCAGGGCGGTTAGGAGGCTACACCTTC. It yields the protein CASSLGPGRLGGYTF. The chain has TRBV12-3 or TRBV12-4 and TRBJ1-2; tentatively, D is TRBD1 (5 bases). The CDR3 runs to 15 residues. V was trimmed by 1 base and J by 8 bases, leaving 17 bases between them.

This clonotype has ten or more counts. This sequence joins TRBV6-1 and TRBJ1-1; 8 positions agree with TRBD1. The CDR3 is 14 amino acids. V shed 4 bases, J shed 5 bases, and the junction held 6 bases outside the gene matches. The V gene's germline CDR1 is MNHNS and CDR2 SASEGT. For the CDR3, the DNA is TGTGCCAGCAGTGTATGGACAGGGAGGACTGAAGCTTTCTTT. Protein sequence: CASSVWTGRTEAFF.